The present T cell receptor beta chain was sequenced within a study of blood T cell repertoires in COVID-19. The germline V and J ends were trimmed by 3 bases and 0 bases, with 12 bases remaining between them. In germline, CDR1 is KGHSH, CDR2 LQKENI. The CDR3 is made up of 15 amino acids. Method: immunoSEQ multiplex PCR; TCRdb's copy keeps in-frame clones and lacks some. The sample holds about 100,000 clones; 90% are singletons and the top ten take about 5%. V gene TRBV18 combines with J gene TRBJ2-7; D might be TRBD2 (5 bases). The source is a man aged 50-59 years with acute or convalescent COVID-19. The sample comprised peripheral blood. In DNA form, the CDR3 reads TGTGCCAGCTCACCTTCGCCTGGGAGCTCCTACGAGCAGTACTTC. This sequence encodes CASSPSPGSSYEQYF.